Listed below are T cell receptor beta chains from one sample, sequenced in a study of T cell responses to AZD1222 COVID-19 vaccine. Data came from immunoSEQ multiplex PCR; TCRdb stores just in-frame clones and leaves some out. The top ten hold about 3% of the sample, which has 100,000 to 130,000 clones, more than 70% seen once. The sequencing used peripheral blood, collected on day 0 of AZD1222 vaccination. The source of these receptors is an adult in good health. CDR3s include the opening cysteine and the closing phenylalanine or tryptophan. A D gene is named only where the DNA matches it firmly. Size tells how often a clone was seen (once, few, many) or the class of an expanded clone, and some rows leave it out.

TRBJ1-2 12 - - TRBV7-9 CASSEAGYGYTF TGTGCCAGCAGCGAGGCCGGGTATGGCTACACCTTC
TRBJ1-4 14 - - TRBV2 CASSERRASEKLFF TGTGCCAGCAGTGAAAGAAGGGCCTCCGAAAAACTGTTTTTT
TRBJ1-2 14 - - TRBV5-4 CASSLVVTSYGYTF TGTGCCAGCAGCTTGGTTGTCACTAGCTATGGCTACACCTTC
TRBJ2-2 12 - - TRBV2 CASSMMGEELFF TGTGCCAGCAGCATGATGGGTGAAGAGCTGTTTTTT
TRBJ1-6 15 - - TRBV10-3 CAISVRDSYNSPLHF TGTGCCATCAGTGTAAGGGACTCCTATAATTCACCCCTCCACTTT
TRBJ2-1 12 - - TRBV6-6 CASSNSYNEQFF TGTGCCAGCAGTAACTCCTACAATGAGCAGTTCTTC
TRBJ1-4 13 - - TRBV29-1 CSAQVRGNEKLFF TGCAGCGCCCAAGTCAGGGGCAATGAAAAACTGTTTTTT
TRBJ2-3 13 TRBD1 - TRBV10-1 CASSQTGKDTQYF TGCGCCAGCAGCCAGACAGGGAAAGATACGCAGTATTTT
TRBJ1-3 14 - - TRBV7-9 CASSLETGLNTIYF TGTGCCAGCAGCTTAGAAACAGGTCTAAACACCATATATTTT
TRBJ2-2 14 - - TRBV2 CASSGGGSERELFF TGTGCCAGCAGTGGGGGGGGCTCGGAACGGGAGCTGTTTTTT
TRBJ1-3 15 - - TRBV6-5 CASSSSQGTGNTIYF TGTGCCAGCAGTTCCTCTCAGGGAACTGGAAACACCATATATTTT
TRBJ2-1 16 - - TRBV28 CASSPTGKSSYNEQFF TGTGCCAGCAGTCCTACCGGGAAAAGCTCCTACAATGAGCAGTTCTTC
TRBJ2-5 15 TRBD2 - TRBV19 CASSPSSTSGGPSYF TGTGCCAGTAGTCCAAGCTCGACTAGCGGGGGCCCATCGTACTTC
TRBJ2-7 11 - - TRBV3-1/TRBV3-2 CASSQAYEQYF TGTGCCAGCAGCCAAGCGTACGAGCAGTACTTC
TRBJ2-2 14 TRBD1 - TRBV30 CARRQGVDTGELFF TGTGCCAGAAGACAGGGGGTGGACACCGGGGAGCTGTTTTTT
TRBJ1-2 13 TRBD1 - TRBV5-1 CASSAQGARSYTF TGCGCCAGCAGCGCACAGGGGGCGCGGAGCTACACCTTC
TRBJ2-7 15 TRBD1 - TRBV6-5 CASSSDRGSSYEQYF TGTGCCAGCAGTTCGGACAGGGGAAGCTCCTACGAGCAGTACTTC
TRBJ1-5 13 - - TRBV6-4 CASSDSSNQPQHF TGTGCCAGCAGTGACTCGTCGAATCAGCCCCAGCATTTT
TRBJ1-5 12 - - TRBV19 CASRDSNQPQHF TGTGCCAGTAGAGATAGCAATCAGCCCCAGCATTTT
TRBJ2-3 13 - few TRBV5-4 CASSSAVMDTQYF TGTGCCAGCAGCTCCGCTGTGATGGATACGCAGTATTTT
TRBJ1-5 16 - - TRBV28 CASSSGSTYSNQPQHF TGTGCCAGCAGTTCAGGGTCCACTTATAGCAATCAGCCCCAGCATTTT
TRBJ1-5 15 - - TRBV7-8 CASSSGAVRNQPQHF TGTGCCAGCAGTTCAGGGGCAGTGCGCAATCAGCCCCAGCATTTT
TRBJ1-6 18 - - TRBV19 CASTPEATQEVSNSPLHF TGTGCCAGTACCCCCGAGGCTACCCAAGAGGTTAGTAATTCACCCCTCCACTTT